This TCR beta chain was retrieved from a study of blood T cell repertoires in COVID-19. This clone occurred once. Looked up from germline, CDR1 is LNHDA and CDR2 is SQIVND (reference sequence). The length of the CDR3 is 15 residues. V was clipped by 3 bases and J by 2 bases; unmatched bases: 7. The data were produced by immunoSEQ multiplex PCR, yet TCRdb's version contains in-frame clones alone and is incomplete. The table has about 140,000 clones, 60% to 80% seen once. This receptor was obtained from a woman aged 50 to 60 who had recovered from COVID-19. This chain connects TRBV19 to TRBJ2-7; 7 bases line up with TRBD2. The sample was PBMCs or T cells enriched from blood (not recorded which). CDR3 residues: CASSIGGTGAYEQYF. CDR3 in DNA: TGTGCCAGTAGTATCGGGGGGACTGGAGCCTACGAGCAGTACTTC.